This is a list of T cell receptor beta chains from one sample in a study of cytomegalovirus exposure and HLA in healthy donors. Some clones are missing from TCRdb's copy, which holds only in-frame ones; the method was immunoSEQ multiplex PCR. This table holds some 200,000 clones, around a tenth found once. Specimen: PBMCs. Receptors were obtained from a woman under 40 in good health and CMV-seropositive. Each CDR3 is given with its conserved first and last residue. A D gene is named only where the DNA matches it firmly.

D gene | V gene | CDR3 protein
TRBD1 | TRBV15 | CATSMTGFPNTGELFF
TRBD2 | TRBV5-4 | CASTIYSGRANEQYF
- | TRBV7-6 | CASSPSGARTDTQYF
- | TRBV12-5 | CASATSGEETQYF
TRBD2 | TRBV9 | CASSGNRRLAGVWTGELFF
- | TRBV11-2 | CASSLGRNTGELFF
TRBD1 | TRBV9 | CASSVAEGQGVRSSDGYTF
TRBD1 | TRBV30 | CAWSSNRGKETQYF
- | TRBV5-6 | CASSVGTLTDTQYF
- | TRBV7-9 | CASSLGSQPTQYF
- | TRBV6-5 | CASSYGLDTYEQYF
- | TRBV6-5 | CASSYGGGLYEQYF
TRBD1 | TRBV2 | CASRTGAHQPQHF
TRBD2 | TRBV4-2 | CASSQLGGTSGPTQYF
TRBD1 | TRBV28 | CASWTGGVKGGTEQYF
- | TRBV9 | CASSVTLSSYEQYF
- | TRBV30 | CAWSMGANEKLFF
TRBD2 | TRBV5-1 | CASRLPSGAPTDTQYF
- | TRBV6-5 | CASRVLYGYTF
- | TRBV6-1 | CASSERYWGAGEQYF
- | TRBV30 | CGLSRALNTEAFF
TRBD2 | TRBV6-6 | CAGSVAGSNYNEQFF
- | TRBV2 | CASYDRLDEQYF
- | TRBV5-5 | CASSPVGGRQPQHF
- | TRBV4-1 | CASSRSGSSGANVLTF
- | TRBV5-1 | CASSPTASNTEAFF
- | TRBV10-2 | CASSEAEFNTQYF
TRBD1 | TRBV5-1 | CASSSDPGQGREQYF
TRBD2 | TRBV11-3 | CASSLWGGRGQETQYF
TRBD2 | TRBV9 | CASSPPLAGEETQYF
- | TRBV15 | CATSPVDGLQGEQYF
- | TRBV18 | CASSPQPGAQETQYF
- | TRBV29-1 | CSVGTAHYEQYF
- | TRBV2 | CASREGRLNPGNTIYF
- | TRBV6-5 | CASSYSGGDTEAFF
TRBD1 | TRBV2 | CASSEVGQGTYEQYF
TRBD2 | TRBV19 | CASSIRDGLANEQFF
TRBD1 | TRBV19 | CASSPDRSGNTIYF
- | TRBV9 | CASSVAGSGATQYF
- | TRBV5-6 | CASSLPRGHGETQYF